A selection of T cell receptor beta chains follows, all from one sample in a study of cytomegalovirus exposure and HLA in healthy donors. Profiled with immunoSEQ multiplex PCR; TCRdb holds only in-frame clones, not every one. The repertoire table contains approximately 120,000 clones. Sequencing was done on a sample of PBMCs. Receptors originate from a man aged 30-40 years in good health and CMV-seronegative. Both conserved end residues are part of each CDR3. Each record gives: J gene, V gene, D gene, CDR3 protein, CDR3 DNA. A D gene is named only where the DNA matches it firmly.

TRBJ2-1 | TRBV19 | TRBD2 | CASSYLADLYNEQFF | TGTGCCAGTAGTTATCTAGCGGACTTATACAATGAGCAGTTCTTC
TRBJ2-1 | TRBV19 | NA | CASSSQGGDTYNEQFF | TGTGCCAGTAGTTCTCAGGGCGGTGATACTTACAATGAGCAGTTCTTC
TRBJ2-3 | TRBV29-1 | NA | CSVDAGLQTDTQYF | TGCAGCGTTGACGCTGGTCTTCAGACAGATACGCAGTATTTT
TRBJ2-1 | TRBV11-1 | TRBD1 | CASSYGTAAYNEQFF | TGTGCCAGCAGCTACGGGACAGCCGCCTACAATGAGCAGTTCTTC
TRBJ2-3 | TRBV6-1 | NA | CASSGDSRSTDTQYF | TGTGCCAGCAGTGGGGACTCTCGAAGCACAGATACGCAGTATTTT
TRBJ1-1 | TRBV7-6 | TRBD1 | CASSLGDRGLYTEAFF | TGTGCCAGCAGCTTGGGGGACAGGGGGCTTTACACTGAAGCTTTCTTT
TRBJ2-1 | TRBV9 | NA | CASSVGSGTYNEQFF | TGTGCCAGCAGCGTAGGTTCGGGGACCTACAATGAGCAGTTCTTC
TRBJ2-5 | TRBV5-1 | NA | CASSLGGPGETQYF | TGCGCCAGCAGCTTGGGTGGTCCGGGAGAGACCCAGTACTTC
TRBJ1-1 | TRBV28 | TRBD1 | CASSLYSLTKDRANTEAFF | TGTGCCAGCAGTTTATACTCACTAACTAAGGACAGGGCGAACACTGAAGCTTTCTTT
TRBJ2-7 | TRBV6-5 | TRBD1 | CASRPYRGPYYEQYF | TGTGCCAGCAGGCCTTACAGGGGTCCTTACTACGAGCAGTACTTC
TRBJ2-5 | TRBV6-1 | NA | CASSQGLRETQYF | TGTGCCAGCAGTCAGGGATTGAGGGAGACCCAGTACTTC
TRBJ1-5 | TRBV4-3 | TRBD1 | CASSHWTGATQPQHF | TGCGCCAGCAGCCATTGGACAGGAGCGACCCAGCCCCAGCATTTT
TRBJ1-2 | TRBV28 | NA | CASSGPGKYYGYTF | TGTGCCAGCAGTGGTCCCGGGAAATACTATGGCTACACCTTC
TRBJ2-7 | TRBV7-8 | TRBD2 | CASSPRSAGVNEQYF | TGTGCCAGCAGCCCCCGTAGCGCGGGAGTAAACGAGCAGTACTTC
TRBJ2-3 | TRBV5-1 | NA | CASSLGATGDTQYF | TGCGCCAGCTCACTGGGAGCGACGGGGGATACGCAGTATTTT
TRBJ2-7 | TRBV28 | NA | CASSLQGAWEQYF | TGTGCCAGCAGTTTACAGGGCGCGTGGGAGCAGTACTTC
TRBJ1-4 | TRBV29-1 | NA | CSAPYPGTTNEKLSF | TGCAGCGCTCCCTACCCGGGTACAACTAATGAAAAACTGTCTTTT
TRBJ2-3 | TRBV5-1 | TRBD2 | CASSLALAGVVGTDTQYF | TGCGCCAGCAGCTTGGCGCTAGCGGGAGTCGTTGGCACAGATACGCAGTATTTT
TRBJ2-5 | TRBV5-6 | TRBD2 | CASSRGASGRETQYF | TGTGCCAGCAGCCGAGGGGCTAGCGGGAGAGAGACCCAGTACTTC
TRBJ1-1 | TRBV6-6 | TRBD1 | CASSRPGTGRREAFF | TGTGCCAGCAGCCGACCCGGGACAGGCCGAAGGGAAGCTTTCTTT
TRBJ2-5 | TRBV11-2 | NA | CASIPGRGLWARETQYF | TGTGCCAGCATACCGGGGCGGGGGCTATGGGCTAGAGAGACCCAGTACTTC
TRBJ1-2 | TRBV28 | TRBD1 | CASSQTYRGGYTF | TGTGCCAGCAGCCAGACATACAGGGGAGGCTACACCTTC
TRBJ2-3 | TRBV5-4 | NA | CASSFGPGADTQYF | TGTGCCAGCAGCTTCGGCCCGGGGGCAGATACGCAGTATTTT
TRBJ2-3 | TRBV4-3 | NA | CASSQDLASDRTDTQYF | TGCGCCAGCAGCCAAGATCTAGCTAGCGACCGCACAGATACGCAGTATTTT
TRBJ1-4 | TRBV30 | TRBD1 | CAWPPPGTANEKLFF | TGTGCCTGGCCTCCCCCCGGGACAGCTAATGAAAAACTGTTTTTT
TRBJ2-5 | TRBV7-3 | NA | CASSLSSGYQETQYF | TGTGCCAGCAGCCTTAGTTCTGGTTACCAAGAGACCCAGTACTTC
TRBJ2-5 | TRBV11-2 | NA | CASSYNTGARETQYF | TGTGCCAGCAGCTACAACACTGGGGCGAGAGAGACCCAGTACTTC
TRBJ2-6 | TRBV5-1 | TRBD1 | CASSLEGGAGANVLTF | TGCGCCAGCAGCTTGGAAGGGGGCGCTGGGGCCAACGTCCTGACTTTC
TRBJ2-3 | TRBV6-4 | TRBD2 | CASSGGGRATDTQYF | TGTGCCAGCAGTGGGGGCGGGAGGGCAACAGATACGCAGTATTTT
TRBJ2-3 | TRBV15 | TRBD2 | CATSSDLKREGNTDTQYF | TGTGCCACCAGCAGTGACCTTAAGCGGGAGGGGAACACAGATACGCAGTATTTT
TRBJ2-7 | TRBV4-1 | TRBD1 | CASSQEDRGFYEQYF | TGCGCCAGCAGCCAAGAAGACAGGGGTTTCTACGAGCAGTACTTC
TRBJ2-3 | TRBV19 | NA | CASSPGNTQYF | TGTGCCAGTAGTCCGGGTAATACGCAGTATTTT
TRBJ2-7 | TRBV10-1 | TRBD1 | CASNSDRGPSRPHEQYF | TGCGCCAGCAATTCCGACAGGGGACCCTCCCGCCCCCACGAGCAGTACTTC
TRBJ1-2 | TRBV29-1 | TRBD1 | CSVGQGANYGYTF | TGCAGCGTCGGACAGGGAGCTAACTATGGCTACACCTTC
TRBJ1-3 | TRBV18 | TRBD1 | CASSSRWTGGLSSGNTIYF | TGTGCCAGCTCATCTAGGTGGACAGGGGGCCTGAGCTCTGGAAACACCATATATTTT
TRBJ2-7 | TRBV19 | NA | CASSRRPSAGSYEQYF | TGTGCCAGTAGTAGACGGCCCAGCGCGGGGAGTTACGAGCAGTACTTC
TRBJ1-2 | TRBV4-3 | NA | CASSQTGLPYGYTF | TGCGCCAGCAGCCAAACAGGCCTTCCCTATGGCTACACCTTC
TRBJ1-1 | TRBV21-1 | NA | CASSKAPGLDGTAYEAFF | TGTGCCAGCAGCAAAGCGCCGGGACTCGACGGGACAGCCTATGAAGCTTTCTTT
TRBJ1-5 | TRBV7-9 | NA | CASQGQDGQPQHF | TGTGCTTCCCAGGGGCAGGACGGGCAGCCCCAGCATTTT
TRBJ2-5 | TRBV27 | TRBD2 | CASSFLAAETQYF | TGTGCCAGCAGTTTCCTAGCGGCAGAGACCCAGTACTTC
TRBJ1-1 | TRBV30 | NA | CAWSAPVPSNTEAFF | TGTGCCTGGAGTGCCCCGGTCCCTTCGAACACTGAAGCTTTCTTT
TRBJ2-7 | TRBV7-9 | TRBD1 | CASSPQLDRVEQYF | TGTGCCAGCAGCCCACAGCTAGACAGGGTCGAGCAGTACTTC
TRBJ1-1 | TRBV4-2 | NA | CASSQDPQGGTEAFF | TGTGCCAGCAGCCAAGATCCTCAGGGTGGGACTGAAGCTTTCTTT
TRBJ2-7 | TRBV6-9 | NA | CASSFSALQPHEQYF | TGTGCCAGCAGTTTTTCGGCTTTACAGCCCCACGAGCAGTACTTC
TRBJ2-1 | TRBV4-1 | TRBD2 | CASSRYLAGADEQFF | TGCGCCAGCAGCCGCTACCTAGCGGGAGCGGATGAGCAGTTCTTC
TRBJ2-3 | TRBV5-8 | NA | CASSLARDTQYF | TGTGCCAGCAGCTTGGCTAGGGATACGCAGTATTTT
TRBJ1-1 | TRBV7-9 | NA | CASSLALAVTEAFF | TGTGCCAGCAGCTTAGCGCTGGCAGTGACTGAAGCTTTCTTT
TRBJ2-2 | TRBV9 | NA | CASSSLPAGELFF | TGTGCCAGCAGCTCCCTCCCGGCCGGGGAGCTGTTTTTT
TRBJ1-5 | TRBV4-1 | NA | CASSQSLQGKQPQHF | TGCGCCAGCAGCCAATCCTTACAGGGAAAGCAGCCCCAGCATTTT
TRBJ2-5 | TRBV9 | TRBD2 | CASSVAGLAEETQYF | TGTGCCAGCAGCGTAGCGGGACTAGCGGAAGAGACCCAGTACTTC
TRBJ1-1 | TRBV6-1 | TRBD1 | CASSELRTGNTEAFF | TGTGCCAGCAGTGAACTTAGGACAGGGAACACTGAAGCTTTCTTT
TRBJ2-1 | TRBV28 | NA | CASTTRASHYNEQFF | TGTGCCAGCACCACCAGGGCGTCCCACTACAATGAGCAGTTCTTC
TRBJ2-2 | TRBV9 | TRBD1 | CASSALQGMDTGELFF | TGTGCCAGCAGCGCTCTACAGGGGATGGACACCGGGGAGCTGTTTTTT
TRBJ2-5 | TRBV5-1 | NA | CASSPDRWWLEETQYF | TGCGCCAGCAGCCCCGACAGGTGGTGGTTGGAAGAGACCCAGTACTTC
TRBJ1-2 | TRBV4-1 | TRBD1 | CASSQEEPGGGYTF | TGCGCCAGCAGCCAAGAAGAGCCAGGGGGCGGCTACACCTTC
TRBJ1-1 | TRBV19 | NA | CASSPSFFSGEEGAFF | TGTGCCAGTAGTCCGAGCTTTTTCTCAGGGGAAGAGGGAGCTTTCTTT
TRBJ2-2 | TRBV7-9 | TRBD1 | CASNYNTGGSGELFF | TGTGCCAGCAACTACAACACAGGGGGCAGCGGGGAGCTGTTTTTT